Following are 6 T cell receptor beta chains from one sample sequenced in a study of CD8 T cells in Susac syndrome. Random-hexamer reverse transcription was applied to about 0.5 to 1 ug RNA. MiXCR was run by TCRdb on the immunoSEQ multiplex PCR reads, yielding one entry per CDR3 protein. The table records 75,000 to 100,000 distinct CDR3 sequences, around 94% of them present only once. Material: CD8+ T cells from PBMCs. All receptors derive from a human donor in good health.

This clonotype was counted a few times. This CDR3 is CASSEYTSGYEQYV. The CDR3 nucleotides are TGTGCCAGCAGTGAATATACTAGCGGCTACGAGCAGTACGTC. This chain links TRBV25-1 with TRBJ2-7; 8 bases are a match to TRBD2. Germline V CDR1 and CDR2: MGHDK, SYGVNS. The CDR3 is 14 residues long. The junction had 1 base not matched to a gene; V was cut back by 0 bases and J by 3 bases.

V and J are TRBV15 and TRBJ1-3; a weak D match, TRBD1 (5 bases). Trimming pared 3 bases from V and 8 bases from J, leaving 8 bases between. CDR3 length: 12 amino acids. Germline CDR1 reads LNHNV; CDR2 reads YYDKDF (reference sequence). Here the CDR3 DNA reads TGTGCCACCAGCAGTGGGGGTCACACCATATATTTT. Encoded protein: CATSSGGHTIYF.

The chain uses TRBV9 and TRBJ1-6; D call uncertain. The CDR3 sequence is 12 residues long. Looked up from germline, CDR1 is SGDLS and CDR2 is YYNGEE. Trimming stripped 0 bases from V and 16 bases from J, with 11 bases between. This CDR3 reads CASSVAGESLHF. Here the CDR3 DNA reads TGTGCCAGCAGCGTAGCCGGCGAGTCACTCCACTTT.

This rearrangement joins TRBV4-1 to TRBJ2-3; D unclear. This CDR3 spans 11 amino acids. Trimming took off 1 base at V and 6 bases at J, with 2 bases between the two ends. Germline-derived CDR1 and CDR2 are MGHRA and YSYEKL. The CDR3 reads CASSQGDTQYF. DNA for the CDR3: TGCGCCAGCAGCCAAGGGGATACGCAGTATTTT.

The chain carries TRBV27 and TRBJ1-3; 9 bases align to TRBD1. This CDR3 has 16 amino acids. Germline CDR1 is MNHEY and CDR2 is SMNVEV (reference sequence). V lost 4 bases and J lost 3; bases outside the gene matches: 7. The CDR3 region has the DNA TGTGCCAGCAGTTCCCGGACAGGGGAAGGTGGAAACACCATATATTTT. It specifies CASSSRTGEGGNTIYF.

V gene TRBV3-1 combines with J gene TRBJ2-3, with 7 bases that match TRBD1. Trimming removed 5 bases from V and 6 bases from J; junction bases left unmatched: 5. The CDR3 is 13 residues long. Germline-derived CDR1 and CDR2 are LGHDT and YNNKEL (reference sequence). As DNA, the CDR3 is TGTGCCAGCAGCTCCCCCAGGGGGGATACGCAGTATTTT. As protein: CASSSPRGDTQYF.